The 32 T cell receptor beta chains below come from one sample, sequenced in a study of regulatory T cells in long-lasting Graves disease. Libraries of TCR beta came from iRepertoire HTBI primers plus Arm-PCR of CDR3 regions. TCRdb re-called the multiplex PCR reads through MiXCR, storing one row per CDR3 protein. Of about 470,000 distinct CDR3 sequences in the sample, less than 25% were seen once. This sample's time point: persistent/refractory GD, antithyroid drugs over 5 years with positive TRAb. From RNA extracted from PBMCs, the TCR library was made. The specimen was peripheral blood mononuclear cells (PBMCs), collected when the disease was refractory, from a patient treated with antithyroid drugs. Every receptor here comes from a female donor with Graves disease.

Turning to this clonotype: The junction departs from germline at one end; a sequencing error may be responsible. The CDR3 loop is CATSDLKGFFTGELLF. The CDR3 bases are TGTGCCACCAGTGATTTGAAGGGGTTTTTCACCGGGGAGCTGCTTTTT. V usage is TRBV24-1 and J usage is TRBJ2-2; D possibly matches TRBD1 or TRBD2 (5 bases each). Looked up from germline, CDR1 is KGHDR and CDR2 is SFDVKD. The CDR3 loop spans 16 amino acids.

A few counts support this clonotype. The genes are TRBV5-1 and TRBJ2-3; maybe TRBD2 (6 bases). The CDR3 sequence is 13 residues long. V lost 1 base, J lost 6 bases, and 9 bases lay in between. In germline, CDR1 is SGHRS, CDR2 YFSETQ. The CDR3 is CASSLRERDTQYF. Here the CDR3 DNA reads TGCGCCAGCAGCTTGCGGGAGCGGGATACGCAGTATTTT.

CDR3 nucleotides: TGTGCCAGCAGTTACTCGACACCCTTGGAGGAGCAGTACTTC. Translation: CASSYSTPLEEQYF. The rearrangement uses TRBV6-6 and TRBJ2-7; D call uncertain. This CDR3 has 14 residues. The germline CDR1 and CDR2 sequences are MNHNY and SVGAGI (reference sequence). Trimming shortened V by 0 bases and J by 7 bases, and 13 bases separated the two germline ends.

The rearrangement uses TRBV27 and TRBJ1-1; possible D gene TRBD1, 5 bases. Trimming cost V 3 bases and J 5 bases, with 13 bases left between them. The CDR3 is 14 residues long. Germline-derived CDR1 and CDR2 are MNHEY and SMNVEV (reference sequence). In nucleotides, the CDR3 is TGTGCCAGCAGTTTCGGCAGGGTGGGAACTGAAGCTTTCTTT. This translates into CASSFGRVGTEAFF.

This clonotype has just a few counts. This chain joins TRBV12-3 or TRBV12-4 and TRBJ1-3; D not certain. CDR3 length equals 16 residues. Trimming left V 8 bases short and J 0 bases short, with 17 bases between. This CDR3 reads CASGATVRNSGNTIYF. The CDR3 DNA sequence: TGTGCCAGCGGAGCCACAGTCCGAAACTCTGGAAACACCATATATTTT.

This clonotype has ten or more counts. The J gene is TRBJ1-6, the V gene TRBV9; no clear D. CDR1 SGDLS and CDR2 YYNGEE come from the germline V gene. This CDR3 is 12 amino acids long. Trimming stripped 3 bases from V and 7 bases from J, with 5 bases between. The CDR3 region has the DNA TGTGCCAGCAGCGGCTCGAATTCACCCCTCCACTTT. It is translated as CASSGSNSPLHF.

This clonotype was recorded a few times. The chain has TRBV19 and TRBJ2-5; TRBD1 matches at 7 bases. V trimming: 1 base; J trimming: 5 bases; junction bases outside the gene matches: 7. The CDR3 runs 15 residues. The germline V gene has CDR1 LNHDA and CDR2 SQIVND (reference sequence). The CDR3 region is CASSIGTGYDETQYF. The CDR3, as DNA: TGTGCCAGTAGTATAGGGACAGGCTACGACGAGACCCAGTACTTC.

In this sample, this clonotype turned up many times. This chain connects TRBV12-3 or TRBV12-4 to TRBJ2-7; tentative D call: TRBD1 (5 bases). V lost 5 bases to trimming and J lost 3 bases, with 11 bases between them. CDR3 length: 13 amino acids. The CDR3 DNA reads TGTGCCAGCAGTCCACAGGTGGGCTACGAGCAGTACTTC. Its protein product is CASSPQVGYEQYF.

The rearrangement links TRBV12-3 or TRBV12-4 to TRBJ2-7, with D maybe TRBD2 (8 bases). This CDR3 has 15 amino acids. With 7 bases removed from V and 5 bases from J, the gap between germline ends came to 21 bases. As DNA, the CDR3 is TGTGCCAGCACCCCAGGGGGACTAGTGAACAACGAGCAGTACTTC. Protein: CASTPGGLVNNEQYF.

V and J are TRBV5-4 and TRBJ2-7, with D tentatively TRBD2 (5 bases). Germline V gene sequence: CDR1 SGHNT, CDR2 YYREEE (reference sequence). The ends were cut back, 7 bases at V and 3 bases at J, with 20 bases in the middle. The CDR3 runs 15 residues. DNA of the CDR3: TGTGCCAGCGGTTTTCTTGTGGGAGACCACTACGAGCAGTACTTC. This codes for CASGFLVGDHYEQYF.

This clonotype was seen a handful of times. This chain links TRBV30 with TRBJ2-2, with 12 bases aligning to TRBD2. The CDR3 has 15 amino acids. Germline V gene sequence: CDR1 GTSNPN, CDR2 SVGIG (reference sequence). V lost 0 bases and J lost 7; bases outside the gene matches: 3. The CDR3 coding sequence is TGTGCCTGGAGTGTACTAGCGGGAGGTGTCGGGGAGCTGTTTTTT. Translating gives CAWSVLAGGVGELFF.

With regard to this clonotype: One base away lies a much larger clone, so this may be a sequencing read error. The CDR3 bases are TGTGCCAGCAGCTTAAAGGCGGCAGGTGCTAATTCACCCCTCCACTTT. Amino acid sequence: CASSLKAAGANSPLHF. The chain is built from TRBV7-2 and TRBJ1-6; no definite D call. Per germline, CDR1 SGHTA and CDR2 FQGNSA. The CDR3 loop spans 16 amino acids. The V end lost 2 bases, the J end lost 6 bases, and 14 bases lay between the germline ends.

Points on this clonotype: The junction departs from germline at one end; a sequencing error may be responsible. In DNA, the CDR3 is TGCGGTGCCTTGACTAGCGGGAACTACAATGAGCAGTTCTTC. Residues: CGALTSGNYNEQFF. The chain uses TRBV20-1 and TRBJ2-1, with 11 bases aligning to TRBD2. The CDR3 is 14 residues long. Germline CDR1 and CDR2: DFQATT and SNEGSKA (reference sequence).

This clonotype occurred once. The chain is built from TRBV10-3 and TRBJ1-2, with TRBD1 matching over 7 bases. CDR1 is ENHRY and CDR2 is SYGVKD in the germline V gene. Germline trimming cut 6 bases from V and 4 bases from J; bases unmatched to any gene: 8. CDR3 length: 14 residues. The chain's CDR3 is CAISGGQNLYGYTF. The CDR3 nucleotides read TGTGCCATCAGCGGGGGACAGAACCTCTATGGCTACACCTTC.

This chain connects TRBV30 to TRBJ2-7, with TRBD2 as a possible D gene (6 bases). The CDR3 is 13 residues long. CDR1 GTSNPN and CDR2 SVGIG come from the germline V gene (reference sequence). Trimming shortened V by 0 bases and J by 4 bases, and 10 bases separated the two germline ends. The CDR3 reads CAWSVGTPYEQYF. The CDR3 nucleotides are TGTGCCTGGAGTGTAGGGACTCCGTACGAGCAGTACTTC.

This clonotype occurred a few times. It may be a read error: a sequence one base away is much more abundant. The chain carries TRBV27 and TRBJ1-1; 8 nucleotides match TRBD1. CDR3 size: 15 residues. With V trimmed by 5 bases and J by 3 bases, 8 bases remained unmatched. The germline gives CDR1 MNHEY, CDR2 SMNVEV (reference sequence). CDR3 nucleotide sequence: TGTGCCAGCAGTCCTTGGACAGGGACGTACACTGAAGCTTTCTTT. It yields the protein CASSPWTGTYTEAFF.

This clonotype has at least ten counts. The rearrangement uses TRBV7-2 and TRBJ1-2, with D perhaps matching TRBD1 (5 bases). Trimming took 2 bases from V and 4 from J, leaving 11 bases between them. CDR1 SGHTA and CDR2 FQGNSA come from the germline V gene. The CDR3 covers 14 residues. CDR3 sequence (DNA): TGTGCCAGCAGCTTAAGTGGCCAGGGCTATGGCTACACCTTC. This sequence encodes CASSLSGQGYGYTF.

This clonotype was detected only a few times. As DNA, the CDR3 is TGCGCCAGCAGCTTGGCGGGGGCTCTGACGACCCAGTACTTC. Translation: CASSLAGALTTQYF. V usage is TRBV5-1 and J usage is TRBJ2-5; D might be TRBD1 or TRBD2, each matching 6 bases. Germline loops: CDR1 SGHRS, CDR2 YFSETQ. This CDR3 has 14 residues. The V end was cut by 0 bases, the J end by 7 bases, with 13 bases between.

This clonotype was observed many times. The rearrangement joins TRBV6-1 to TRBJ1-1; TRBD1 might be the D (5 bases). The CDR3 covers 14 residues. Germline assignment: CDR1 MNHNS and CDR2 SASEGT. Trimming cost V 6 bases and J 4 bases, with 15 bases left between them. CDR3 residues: CASRTGLVITEAFF. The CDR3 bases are TGTGCCAGCAGAACGGGGCTGGTGATCACTGAAGCTTTCTTT.

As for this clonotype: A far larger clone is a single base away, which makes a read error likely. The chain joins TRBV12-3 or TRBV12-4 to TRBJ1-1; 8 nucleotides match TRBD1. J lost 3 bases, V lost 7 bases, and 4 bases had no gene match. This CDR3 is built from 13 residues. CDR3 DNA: TGTGCCAGCAAGGAGGACAGGGACACTGAAGCTTTCTTT. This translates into CASKEDRDTEAFF.

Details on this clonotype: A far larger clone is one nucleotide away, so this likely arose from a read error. DNA of the CDR3: TGTGCCAGCAGTCCGACAGGGTGGCATGAAGAACTGTTTTTT. Its translation is CASSPTGWHEELFF. The V gene is TRBV12-3 or TRBV12-4, the J gene TRBJ1-4; 7 nucleotides align to TRBD1. This CDR3 has 14 amino acids.

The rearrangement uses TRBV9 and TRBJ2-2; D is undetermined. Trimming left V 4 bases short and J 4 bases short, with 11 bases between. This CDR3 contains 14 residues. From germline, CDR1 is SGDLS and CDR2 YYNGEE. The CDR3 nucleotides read TGTGCCAGCAGCTCAGAGAGAGTCACCGGGGAGCTGTTTTTT. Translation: CASSSERVTGELFF.

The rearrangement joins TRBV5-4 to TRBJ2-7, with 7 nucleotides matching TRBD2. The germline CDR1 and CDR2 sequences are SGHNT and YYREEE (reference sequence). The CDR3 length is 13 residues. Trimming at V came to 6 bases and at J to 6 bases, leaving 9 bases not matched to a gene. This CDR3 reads CASNLAGAPEQYF. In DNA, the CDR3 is TGTGCCAGCAATTTGGCGGGAGCACCCGAGCAGTACTTC. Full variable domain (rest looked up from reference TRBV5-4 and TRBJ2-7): ETGVTQSPTHLIKTRGQQVTLRCSSQSGHNTVSWYQQALGQGPQFIFQYYREEENGRGNFPPRFSGLQFPNYSSELNVNALELDDSALYLCASNLAGAPEQYFGPGTRLTVT.

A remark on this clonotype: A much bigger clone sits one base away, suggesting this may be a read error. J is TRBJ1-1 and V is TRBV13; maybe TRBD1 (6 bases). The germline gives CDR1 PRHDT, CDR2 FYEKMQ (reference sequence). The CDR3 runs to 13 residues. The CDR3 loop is CVSSPRGHAEAFF. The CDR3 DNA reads TGTGTCAGCAGCCCCAGGGGACACGCTGAAGCTTTCTTT.

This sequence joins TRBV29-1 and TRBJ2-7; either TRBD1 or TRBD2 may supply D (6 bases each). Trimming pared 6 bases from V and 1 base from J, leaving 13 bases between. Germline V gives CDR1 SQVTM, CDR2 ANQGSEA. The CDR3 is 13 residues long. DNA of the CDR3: TGCAGCGTCGCGGAGGGGGGATCCTACGAGCAGTACTTC. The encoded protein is CSVAEGGSYEQYF.

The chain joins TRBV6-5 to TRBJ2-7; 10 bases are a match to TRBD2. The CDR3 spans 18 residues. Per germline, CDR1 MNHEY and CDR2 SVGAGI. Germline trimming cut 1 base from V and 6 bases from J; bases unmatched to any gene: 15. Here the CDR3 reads CASSYFLAGSGRAGEQYF. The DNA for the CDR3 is TGTGCCAGCAGTTACTTCCTCGCGGGGAGCGGGAGGGCCGGCGAGCAGTACTTC.

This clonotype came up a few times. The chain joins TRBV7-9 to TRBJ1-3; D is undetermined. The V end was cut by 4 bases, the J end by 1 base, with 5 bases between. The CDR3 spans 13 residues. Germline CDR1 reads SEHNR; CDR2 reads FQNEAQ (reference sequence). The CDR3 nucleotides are TGTGCCAGCAGCTGGGTGTCTGGAAACACCATATATTTT. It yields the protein CASSWVSGNTIYF.

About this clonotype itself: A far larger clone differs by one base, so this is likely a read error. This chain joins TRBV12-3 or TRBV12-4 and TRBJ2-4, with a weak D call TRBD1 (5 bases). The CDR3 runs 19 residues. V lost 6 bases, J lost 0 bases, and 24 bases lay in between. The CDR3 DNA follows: TGTGCCAGCAGGCCCTCCGCGCTTCGGCAGGGTCTAGCCAAAAACATTCAGTACTTC. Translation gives CASRPSALRQGLAKNIQYF.

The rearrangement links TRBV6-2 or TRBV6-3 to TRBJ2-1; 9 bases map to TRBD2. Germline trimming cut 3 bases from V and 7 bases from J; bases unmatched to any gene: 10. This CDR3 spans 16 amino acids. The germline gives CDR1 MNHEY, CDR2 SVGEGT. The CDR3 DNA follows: TGTGCCAGCAGTTATGTCGCTAGCGGGAATCGGAATGAGCAGTTCTTC. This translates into CASSYVASGNRNEQFF.

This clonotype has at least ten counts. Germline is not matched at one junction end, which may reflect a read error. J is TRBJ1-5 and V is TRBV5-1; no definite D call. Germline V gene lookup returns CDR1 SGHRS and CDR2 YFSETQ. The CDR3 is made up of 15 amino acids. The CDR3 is CASSLEGISNQPQHF. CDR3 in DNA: TGTGCCAGCAGTTTAGAGGGTATTAGCAATCAGCCCCAGCATTTT.

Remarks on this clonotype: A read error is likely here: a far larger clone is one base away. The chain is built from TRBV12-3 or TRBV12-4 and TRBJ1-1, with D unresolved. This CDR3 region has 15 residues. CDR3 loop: CASSLSPYLATEAVF. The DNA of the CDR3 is TGTGCCAGCAGTTTATCGCCCTATTTGGCCACTGAAGCTGTCTTT.

The CDR3 here is CASSLASLTGAYEQYF. The CDR3 coding sequence is TGTGCCAGCAGCTTAGCGAGCTTAACAGGGGCCTACGAGCAGTACTTC. The J gene is TRBJ2-7, the V gene TRBV7-2; 7 nucleotides agree with TRBD1. V was pared by 0 bases and J by 2 bases, with 7 bases of the junction left unmatched. This CDR3 region has 16 residues. The germline gives CDR1 SGHTA, CDR2 FQGNSA.